This TCR beta chain derives from a study of blood T cell repertoires in COVID-19. Using immunoSEQ multiplex PCR, the repertoire was profiled, and TCRdb retains in-frame clones only, with some absent. Altogether around 310,000 clones are present, almost 90% being singletons, with the ten largest covering around 0.93%. Sequenced: peripheral blood. The receptor comes from a middle-aged woman with COVID-19, enrolled during active disease.

CDR3 region: CASSPTPQLKETQYF. DNA of the CDR3: TGCGCCAGCAGCCCGACCCCACAGCTCAAAGAGACCCAGTACTTC. The chain employs TRBV5-1 and TRBJ2-5; no clear D gene. Trimming pared 4 bases from V and 3 bases from J, leaving 16 bases between. This CDR3 region has 15 residues. CDR1 and CDR2 from the germline V gene are SGHRS and YFSETQ.